The 7 T cell receptor beta chains listed next were all sequenced from one sample in a study of blood T cell repertoires in COVID-19. Assay used: immunoSEQ multiplex PCR; TCRdb lists only in-frame clones, some missing. The sample lists tens of thousands of clones; 84% were seen once. Sequencing was done on a sample of peripheral blood. These receptors were obtained from a man aged 55 to 70 with acute or convalescent COVID-19.

V and J are TRBV21-1 and TRBJ2-7; the table's D gene call, TRBD1, was not cross checked with the DNA. TRBV21-1 is a documented pseudogene. The CDR3 consists of 16 residues. The CDR3 loop reads CASSKAVRDIPYEQYF. The CDR3 nucleotides are TGTGCCAGCAGCAAAGCGGTCCGGGACATACCCTACGAGCAGTACTTC.

This clone was counted a single time. The rearrangement links TRBV6-6 to TRBJ2-7; tentatively, D is TRBD2 (6 bases). The CDR3 runs 14 residues. With 4 bases removed from V and 6 bases from J, the gap between germline ends came to 16 bases. Per the germline V gene, CDR1 is MNHNY and CDR2 is SVGAGI (reference sequence). As DNA, the CDR3 is TGTGCCAGCAGTTCGGGGACCGGGCGGGGCGAGCAGTACTTC. It specifies CASSSGTGRGEQYF.

J is TRBJ1-2 and V is TRBV19; TRBD1 matches 8 bases. The CDR3 extends over 15 amino acids. Germline trimming cut 6 bases from V and 0 bases from J; bases unmatched to any gene: 6. Germline V lookup: CDR1 LNHDA, CDR2 SQIVND (reference sequence). CDR3 sequence (DNA): TGTGCCAGTAGCAAACCGGGACAGGCTAACTATGGCTACACCTTC. Protein: CASSKPGQANYGYTF.

This rearrangement joins TRBV19 to TRBJ2-7, with TRBD2 identical over 7 bases. J lost 3 bases, V lost 3 bases, and 8 bases had no gene match. The CDR3 loop spans 15 amino acids. Germline CDR1 is LNHDA and CDR2 is SQIVND (reference sequence). DNA for the CDR3: TGTGCCAGTAGTATCGGGGCGGGGGAGCACTACGAGCAGTACTTC. Its protein is CASSIGAGEHYEQYF.

The V and J genes are TRBV3-1 (or the pseudogene TRBV3-2) and TRBJ1-2; D remains ambiguous. CDR1 is LGHDT, CDR2 YNNKEL, per germline (reference sequence). This CDR3 is 12 amino acids long. The V end lost 1 base, the J end lost 8 bases, and 8 bases lay between the germline ends. The CDR3 is CASSQGSQGYTF. CDR3 nucleotide sequence: TGTGCCAGCAGCCAAGGTTCGCAGGGCTACACCTTC.

This chain uses TRBV2 with TRBJ1-3; D gene unclear. V was pared by 7 bases and J by 2 bases, with 15 bases between. This CDR3 contains 15 residues. Germline CDR1 SNHLY, CDR2 FYNNEI. DNA of the CDR3: TGTGCCAGCACCTCTATGGGCATGGCTGGAAACACCATATATTTT. This sequence encodes CASTSMGMAGNTIYF.

The rearrangement joins TRBV11-2 to TRBJ2-2; a weak D match, TRBD1 (6 bases). There are 13 residues in the CDR3. Germline CDR1 is SGHAT and CDR2 is FQNNGV. Between the trimmed V and J ends, which lost 4 bases and 5 bases, there was a span of 8 bases. The CDR3 loop reads CASSSTGTGELFF. The DNA for the CDR3 is TGTGCCAGCAGCTCTACAGGGACCGGGGAGCTGTTTTTT.